This TCR beta chain was captured by sequencing in a study of CD8+ T cells in alopecia areata. At the level of the study: Treatment of the treated patients consisted of oral tofacitinib, 5 to 10 mg twice daily.

Extracted RNA was reverse transcribed into cDNA, the sequencing template. TCRdb's copy holds only in-frame clones and misses some; the assay was immunoSEQ multiplex PCR. The sample shows roughly 150,000 clones, around 55% of them seen only once. Findings of the study overall: Compared with normal scalp, lesional scalp had higher clonality and more expanded CD8+ clones. Researchers reported that TCR sharing among patients proved less clear than in mice, possibly HLA-linked.

The CDR3 has 13 residues. Germline lookup yields CDR1 PRHDT and CDR2 FYEKMQ (reference sequence). Alopecia areata patients provided lesional scalp punch biopsies and peripheral blood. This clone was counted a few times. Its specificity is not known. At one end the junction does not follow the germline gene, possibly because of a read error. This CDR3 is also generated by other DNA sequences in the sample. Source: CD8+ T cells sorted from blood, taken at week 0. The TCR originated in a human donor with alopecia areata. The V and J genes are TRBV13 and TRBJ2-7, with D possibly TRBD2 on 5 matching bases. The CDR3 here is CASSLGGSYEQYF. The CDR3 bases are TGTGCCAGCAGCCTAGGAGGCTCCTACGAGCAGTACTTC.